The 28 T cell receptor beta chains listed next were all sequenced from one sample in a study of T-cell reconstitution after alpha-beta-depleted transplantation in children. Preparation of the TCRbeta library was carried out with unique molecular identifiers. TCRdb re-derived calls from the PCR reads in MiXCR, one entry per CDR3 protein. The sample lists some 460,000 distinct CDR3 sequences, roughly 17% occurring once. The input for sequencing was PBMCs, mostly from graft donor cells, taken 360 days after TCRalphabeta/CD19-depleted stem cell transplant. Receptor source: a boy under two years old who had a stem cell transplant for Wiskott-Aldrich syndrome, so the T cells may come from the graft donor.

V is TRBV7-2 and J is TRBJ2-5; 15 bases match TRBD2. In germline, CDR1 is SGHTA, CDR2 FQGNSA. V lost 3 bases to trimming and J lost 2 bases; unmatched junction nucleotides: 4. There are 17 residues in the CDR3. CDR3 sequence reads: CASSFGLAGGHQETQYF. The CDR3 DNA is TGTGCCAGCAGCTTCGGACTAGCGGGAGGGCATCAAGAGACCCAGTACTTC. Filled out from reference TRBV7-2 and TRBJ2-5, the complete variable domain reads GAGVSQSPSNKVTEKGKDVELRCDPISGHTALYWYRQSLGQGLEFLIYFQGNSAPDKSGLPSDRFSAERTGGSVSTLTIQRTQQEDSAVYLCASSFGLAGGHQETQYFGPGTRLLVL.

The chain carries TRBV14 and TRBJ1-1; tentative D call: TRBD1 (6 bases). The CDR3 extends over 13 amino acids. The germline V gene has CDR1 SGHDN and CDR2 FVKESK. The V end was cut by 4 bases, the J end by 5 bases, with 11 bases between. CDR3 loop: CASSRNTGTEAFF. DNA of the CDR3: TGTGCCAGCAGCCGAAACACAGGGACTGAAGCTTTCTTT. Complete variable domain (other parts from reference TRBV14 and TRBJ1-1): EAGVTQFPSHSVIEKGQTVTLRCDPISGHDNLYWYRRVMGKEIKFLLHFVKESKQDESGMPNNRFLAERTGGTYSTLKVQPAELEDSGVYFCASSRNTGTEAFFGQGTRLTVV.

The CDR3 DNA reads as TGTGCCAGCAGCTTCTTAGGGACAGGGAACCACGAGCAGTACTTC. As protein: CASSFLGTGNHEQYF. The rearrangement uses TRBV7-9 and TRBJ2-7; 9 positions match TRBD1. This CDR3 region has 15 residues. J lost 5 bases, V lost 3 bases, and 8 bases had no gene match. From germline, CDR1 is SEHNR and CDR2 FQNEAQ (reference sequence).

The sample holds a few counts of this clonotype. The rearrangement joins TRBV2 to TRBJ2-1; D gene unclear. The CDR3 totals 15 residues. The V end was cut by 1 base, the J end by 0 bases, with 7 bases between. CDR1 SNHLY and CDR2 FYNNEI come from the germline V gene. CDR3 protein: CASSEEAASYNEQFF. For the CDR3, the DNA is TGTGCCAGCAGTGAAGAGGCGGCCTCCTACAATGAGCAGTTCTTC. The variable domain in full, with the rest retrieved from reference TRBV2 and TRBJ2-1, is EPEVTQTPSHQVTQMGQEVILRCVPISNHLYFYWYRQILGQKVEFLVSFYNNEISEKSEIFDDQFSVERPDGSNFTLKIRSTKLEDSAMYFCASSEEAASYNEQFFGPGTRLTVL.

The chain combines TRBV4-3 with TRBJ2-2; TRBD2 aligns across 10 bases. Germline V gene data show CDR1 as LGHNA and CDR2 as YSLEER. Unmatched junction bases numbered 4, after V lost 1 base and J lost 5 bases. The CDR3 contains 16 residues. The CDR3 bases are TGCGCCAGCAGCCAAGCCTCGGGACTAGCGACCGGGGAGCTGTTTTTT. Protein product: CASSQASGLATGELFF.

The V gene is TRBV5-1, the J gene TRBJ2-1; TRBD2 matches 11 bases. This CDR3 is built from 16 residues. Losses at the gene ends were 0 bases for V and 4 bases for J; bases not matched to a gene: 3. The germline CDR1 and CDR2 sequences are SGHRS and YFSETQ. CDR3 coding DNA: TGCGCCAGCAGCTTGGAACGACTAGCGGGGTACAATGAGCAGTTCTTC. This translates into CASSLERLAGYNEQFF.

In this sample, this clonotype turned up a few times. In DNA, the CDR3 is TGTGCCAGCACCAAGACTAGCAGAGGCGAGCAGTACTTC. Translating it yields CASTKTSRGEQYF. V gene TRBV21-1 combines with J gene TRBJ2-7; the table's TRBD2 call for D was not verified on the DNA. TRBV21-1 is classified as a pseudogene. The CDR3 spans 13 residues.

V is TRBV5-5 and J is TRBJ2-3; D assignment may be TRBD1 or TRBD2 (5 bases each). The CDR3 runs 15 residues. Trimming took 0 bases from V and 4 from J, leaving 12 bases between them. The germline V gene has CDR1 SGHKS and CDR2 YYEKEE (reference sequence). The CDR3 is CASSLAGHIADTQYF. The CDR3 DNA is TGTGCCAGCAGCTTGGCGGGGCATATCGCAGATACGCAGTATTTT.

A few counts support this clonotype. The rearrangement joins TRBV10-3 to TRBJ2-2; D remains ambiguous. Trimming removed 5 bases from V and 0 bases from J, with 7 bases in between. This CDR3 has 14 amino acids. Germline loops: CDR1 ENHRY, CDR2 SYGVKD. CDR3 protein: CAISQIPNTGELFF. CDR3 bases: TGTGCCATCAGTCAAATACCGAACACCGGGGAGCTGTTTTTT.

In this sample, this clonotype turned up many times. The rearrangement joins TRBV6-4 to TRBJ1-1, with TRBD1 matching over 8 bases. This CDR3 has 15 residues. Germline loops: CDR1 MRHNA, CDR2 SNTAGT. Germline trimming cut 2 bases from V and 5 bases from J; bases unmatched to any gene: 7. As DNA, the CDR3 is TGTGCCAGCAGTGACCCTGGACAGGGACCGACTGAAGCTTTCTTT. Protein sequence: CASSDPGQGPTEAFF.

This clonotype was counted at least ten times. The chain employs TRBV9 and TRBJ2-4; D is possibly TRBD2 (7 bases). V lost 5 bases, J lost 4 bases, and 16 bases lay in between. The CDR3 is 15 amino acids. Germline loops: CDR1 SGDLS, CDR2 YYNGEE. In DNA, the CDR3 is TGTGCCAGCAGAAGAGGCGGGGGACATAAAAACATTCAGTACTTC. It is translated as CASRRGGGHKNIQYF.

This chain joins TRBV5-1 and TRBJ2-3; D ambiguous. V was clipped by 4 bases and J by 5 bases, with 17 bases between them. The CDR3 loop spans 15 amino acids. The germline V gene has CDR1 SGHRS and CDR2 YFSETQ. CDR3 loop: CASSAPSTTRDTQYF. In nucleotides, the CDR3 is TGCGCCAGCAGCGCCCCTTCAACCACAAGAGATACGCAGTATTTT.

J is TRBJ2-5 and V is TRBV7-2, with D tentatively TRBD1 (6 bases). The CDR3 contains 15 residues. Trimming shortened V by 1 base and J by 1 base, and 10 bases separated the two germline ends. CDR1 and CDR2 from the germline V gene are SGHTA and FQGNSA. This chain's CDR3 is CASSLDRVPQETQYF. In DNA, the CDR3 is TGTGCCAGCAGCTTAGACAGGGTGCCCCAAGAGACCCAGTACTTC.

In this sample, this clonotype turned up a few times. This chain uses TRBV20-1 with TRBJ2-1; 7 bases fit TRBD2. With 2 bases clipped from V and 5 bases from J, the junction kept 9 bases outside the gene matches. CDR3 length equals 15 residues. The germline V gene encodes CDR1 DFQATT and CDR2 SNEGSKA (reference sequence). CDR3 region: CSARLSGTVDNEQFF. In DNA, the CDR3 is TGCAGTGCTAGATTAAGCGGGACGGTCGACAATGAGCAGTTCTTC.

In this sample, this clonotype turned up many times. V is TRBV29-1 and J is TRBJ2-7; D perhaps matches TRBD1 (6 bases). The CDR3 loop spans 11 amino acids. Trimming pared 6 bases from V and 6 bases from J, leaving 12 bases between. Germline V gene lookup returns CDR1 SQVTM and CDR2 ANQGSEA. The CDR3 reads CSVLAGAEQYF. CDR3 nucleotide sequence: TGCAGCGTGCTGGCAGGGGCCGAGCAGTACTTC.

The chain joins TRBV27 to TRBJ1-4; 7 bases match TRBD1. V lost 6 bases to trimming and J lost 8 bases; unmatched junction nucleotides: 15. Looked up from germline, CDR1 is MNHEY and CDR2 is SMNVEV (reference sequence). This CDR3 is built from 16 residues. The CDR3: CASSRGGGREGEKLFF. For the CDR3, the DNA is TGTGCCAGCAGCAGGGGGGGAGGCAGGGAAGGCGAAAAACTGTTTTTT.

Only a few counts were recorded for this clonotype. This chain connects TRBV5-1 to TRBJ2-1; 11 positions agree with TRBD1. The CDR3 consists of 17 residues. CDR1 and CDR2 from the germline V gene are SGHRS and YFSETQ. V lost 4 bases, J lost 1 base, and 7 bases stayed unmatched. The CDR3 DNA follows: TGCGCCAGCAGCGTTCGGACAGGGGGCCTATCCTACAATGAGCAGTTCTTC. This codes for CASSVRTGGLSYNEQFF.

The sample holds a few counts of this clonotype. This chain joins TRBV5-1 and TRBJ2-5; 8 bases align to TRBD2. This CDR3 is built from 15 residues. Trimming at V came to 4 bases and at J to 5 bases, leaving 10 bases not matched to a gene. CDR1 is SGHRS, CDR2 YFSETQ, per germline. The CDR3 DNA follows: TGCGCCAGCAGCCCGGGACTAGGGGTGAGGGAGACCCAGTACTTC. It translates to CASSPGLGVRETQYF.

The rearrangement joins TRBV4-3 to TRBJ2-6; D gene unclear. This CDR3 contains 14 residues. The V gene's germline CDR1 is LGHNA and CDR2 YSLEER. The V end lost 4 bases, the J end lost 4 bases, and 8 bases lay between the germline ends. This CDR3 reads CASSPRPGANVLTF. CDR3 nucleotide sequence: TGCGCCAGCAGCCCCCGCCCCGGGGCCAACGTCCTGACTTTC.

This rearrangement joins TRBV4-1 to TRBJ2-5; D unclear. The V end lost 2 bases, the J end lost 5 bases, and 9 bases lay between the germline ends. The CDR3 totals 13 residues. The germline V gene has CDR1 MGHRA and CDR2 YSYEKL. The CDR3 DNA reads TGCGCCAGCAGCCAAAGTAATAGGGAGACCCAGTACTTC. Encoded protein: CASSQSNRETQYF.

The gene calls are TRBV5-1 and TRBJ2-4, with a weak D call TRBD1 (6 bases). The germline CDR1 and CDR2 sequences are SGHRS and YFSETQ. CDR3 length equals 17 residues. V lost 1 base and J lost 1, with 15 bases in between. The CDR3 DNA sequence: TGCGCCAGCAGCTTGTTGCAGGGGCGCGGGGCCAAAAACATTCAGTACTTC. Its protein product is CASSLLQGRGAKNIQYF.

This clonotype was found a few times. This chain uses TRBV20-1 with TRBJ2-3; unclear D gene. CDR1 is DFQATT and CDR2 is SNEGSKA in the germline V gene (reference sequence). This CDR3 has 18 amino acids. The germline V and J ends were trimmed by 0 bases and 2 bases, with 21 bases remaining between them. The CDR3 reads CSARDIYTEEVITDTQYF. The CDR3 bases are TGCAGTGCTAGAGATATCTACACGGAAGAGGTTATCACAGATACGCAGTATTTT.

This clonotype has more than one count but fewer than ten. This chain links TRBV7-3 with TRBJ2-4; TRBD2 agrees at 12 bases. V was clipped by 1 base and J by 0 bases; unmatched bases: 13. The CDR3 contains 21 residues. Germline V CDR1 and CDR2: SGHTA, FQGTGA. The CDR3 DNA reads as TGTGCCAGCAGCTTAATAGGGGCTAGCGGGAGGGCCCGACGAGCCAAAAACATTCAGTACTTC. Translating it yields CASSLIGASGRARRAKNIQYF.

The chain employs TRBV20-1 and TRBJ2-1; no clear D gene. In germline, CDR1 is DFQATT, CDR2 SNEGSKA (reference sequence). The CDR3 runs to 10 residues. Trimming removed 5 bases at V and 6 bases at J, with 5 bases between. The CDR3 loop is CSAPSNEQFF. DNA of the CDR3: TGCAGTGCTCCTAGCAATGAGCAGTTCTTC.

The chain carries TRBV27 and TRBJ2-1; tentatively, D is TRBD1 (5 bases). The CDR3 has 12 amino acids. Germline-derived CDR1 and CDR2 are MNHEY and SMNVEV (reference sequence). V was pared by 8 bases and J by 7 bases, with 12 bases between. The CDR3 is CASGAPRNEQFF. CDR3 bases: TGTGCCAGCGGGGCCCCTAGGAATGAGCAGTTCTTC.

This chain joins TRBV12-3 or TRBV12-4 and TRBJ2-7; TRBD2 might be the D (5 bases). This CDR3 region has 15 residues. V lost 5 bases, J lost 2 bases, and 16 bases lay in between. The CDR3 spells CASSLRGQGTYEQYF. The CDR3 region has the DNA TGTGCCAGCAGTCTCCGAGGGCAAGGAACCTACGAGCAGTACTTC.

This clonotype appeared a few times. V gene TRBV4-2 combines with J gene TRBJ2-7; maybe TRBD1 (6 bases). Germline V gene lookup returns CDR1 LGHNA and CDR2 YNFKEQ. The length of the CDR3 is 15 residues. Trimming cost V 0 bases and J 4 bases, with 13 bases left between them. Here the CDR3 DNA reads TGTGCCAGCAGCCAAGAGTACAGGGAAGGGTACGAGCAGTACTTC. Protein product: CASSQEYREGYEQYF.

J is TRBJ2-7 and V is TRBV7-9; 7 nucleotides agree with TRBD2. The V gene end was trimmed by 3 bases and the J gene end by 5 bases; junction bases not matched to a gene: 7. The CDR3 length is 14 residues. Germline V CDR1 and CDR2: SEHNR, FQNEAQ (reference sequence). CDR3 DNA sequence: TGTGCCAGCAGCTTGCGGGGGACCTCTAACGAGCAGTACTTC. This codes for CASSLRGTSNEQYF.